These 15 T cell receptor beta chains were all obtained from the same sample, sequenced in a study of T-cell memory formation after mild COVID-19. TCRdb processed the 5' RACE reads anew with MiXCR; each CDR3 protein has one entry. The profile shows about 500,000 distinct CDR3 sequences, around 21% of them singletons. Sequenced input: PBMCs or a T cell subset sorted from them (not recorded which). These receptors were collected from an adult woman who had mild COVID-19 (a few samples of this study predate the infection). Cell type and time point are not known.

V gene TRBV7-6 combines with J gene TRBJ1-1; the match to TRBD1 covers 9 bases. V gave up 5 bases and J gave up 4 bases; unmatched junction bases: 11. The CDR3 is made up of 16 amino acids. Germline-derived CDR1 and CDR2 are SGHVS and FNYEAQ. CDR3 sequence: CASSARRDRVGTEAFF. In DNA, the CDR3 is TGTGCCAGCAGCGCCCGCCGGGACAGGGTTGGCACTGAAGCTTTCTTT.

This clonotype was recorded a few times. The J gene is TRBJ2-3, the V gene TRBV20-1, with 11 nucleotides matching TRBD2. This CDR3 is 17 amino acids long. J gave up 3 bases and V 0 bases, and 8 bases lay outside the gene matches. Germline CDR1 DFQATT, CDR2 SNEGSKA (reference sequence). The CDR3: CSARDTRLAGRTDTQYF. CDR3 DNA sequence: TGCAGTGCTAGAGATACGAGACTAGCGGGAAGAACAGATACGCAGTATTTT.

This clonotype appeared a few times. The chain recombines TRBV6-6 with TRBJ2-7, with 7 bases aligning to TRBD1. Germline values: CDR1 MNHNY, CDR2 SVGAGI (reference sequence). There are 15 residues in the CDR3. Losses at the gene ends were 6 bases for V and 7 bases for J; bases not matched to a gene: 15. Here the CDR3 reads CASRAWWDRLGEQYF. CDR3 sequence (DNA): TGTGCCAGCAGAGCTTGGTGGGACAGACTGGGAGAGCAGTACTTC.

This chain uses TRBV20-1 with TRBJ1-2, with 10 bases aligning to TRBD1. This CDR3 has 15 amino acids. V was pared by 5 bases and J by 2 bases, with 8 bases of the junction left unmatched. CDR1 is DFQATT and CDR2 is SNEGSKA in the germline V gene (reference sequence). Here the CDR3 reads CSALDRGALNYGYTF. The CDR3 DNA is TGCAGTGCTTTGGACAGGGGGGCCCTAAACTATGGCTACACCTTC.

This clonotype was counted between two and nine times. The J gene is TRBJ1-1, the V gene TRBV9; TRBD1 aligns across 7 bases. The germline CDR1 and CDR2 sequences are SGDLS and YYNGEE. V lost 4 bases, J lost 1 base, and 7 bases stayed unmatched. The CDR3 runs 15 residues. CDR3 coding DNA: TGTGCCAGCAGCCAAGGGGGCTCCTGGAACACTGAAGCTTTCTTT. Protein sequence: CASSQGGSWNTEAFF.

The chain carries TRBV4-1 and TRBJ2-1; 12 bases are a match to TRBD1. Trimming removed 1 base from V and 8 bases from J; junction bases left unmatched: 6. The CDR3 runs 16 residues. CDR1 MGHRA and CDR2 YSYEKL come from the germline V gene. CDR3: CASSQVRDRGRHEQFF. The DNA for the CDR3 is TGCGCCAGCAGCCAAGTCCGGGACAGGGGGCGTCATGAGCAGTTCTTC.

This clonotype has only a few counts. V gene TRBV5-1 combines with J gene TRBJ2-1; 8 nucleotides agree with TRBD1. Germline V gene sequence: CDR1 SGHRS, CDR2 YFSETQ. J was trimmed by 6 bases and V by 4 bases; bases with no gene match: 9. This CDR3 region has 15 residues. The chain's CDR3 is CASSGGQGWTNEQFF. In DNA, the CDR3 is TGCGCCAGCAGCGGCGGACAGGGTTGGACCAATGAGCAGTTCTTC.

This clonotype was counted a few times. The chain couples TRBV12-3 or TRBV12-4 to TRBJ2-2; TRBD2 is a possible D gene (5 bases). The CDR3 is made up of 14 amino acids. V was clipped by 7 bases and J by 6 bases, with 15 bases between them. CDR3 coding DNA: TGTGCCAGCATCAACCTGGACTGGCCCGGGGAGCTGTTTTTT. Protein product: CASINLDWPGELFF.

The chain joins TRBV12-3 or TRBV12-4 to TRBJ2-3, with 12 positions matching TRBD2. The V gene end was trimmed by 6 bases and the J gene end by 2 bases; junction bases not matched to a gene: 12. The CDR3 consists of 18 residues. CDR3 protein: CASSPHWTSGIITDTQYF. The CDR3 bases are TGTGCCAGCAGCCCCCACTGGACTAGCGGGATTATCACAGATACGCAGTATTTT.

V is TRBV6-5 and J is TRBJ1-1; 8 bases line up with TRBD1. CDR3 length equals 16 residues. The germline V gene has CDR1 MNHEY and CDR2 SVGAGI. Trimming took 0 bases from V and 3 from J; bases not matched to a gene: 6. CDR3 loop: CASSYSRGRGHTEAFF. The DNA of the CDR3 is TGTGCCAGCAGTTACTCCCGGGGCAGGGGGCACACTGAAGCTTTCTTT.

A few counts support this clonotype. The chain recombines TRBV24-1 with TRBJ2-2, with D perhaps matching TRBD1 (6 bases). The CDR3 consists of 14 residues. V was pared by 3 bases and J by 5 bases, with 9 bases between. Per germline, CDR1 KGHDR and CDR2 SFDVKD. CDR3 region: CATSDRTGTGELFF. CDR3 nucleotides: TGTGCCACCAGTGATCGCACAGGGACCGGGGAGCTGTTTTTT.

This clonotype was detected a few times. In DNA form, the CDR3 reads TGTGCCAGCGGCCAGAGGACGGCAGATACGCAGTATTTT. Translated: CASGQRTADTQYF. This chain connects TRBV12-3 or TRBV12-4 to TRBJ2-3, with unresolved D. V lost 8 bases and J 4 bases, leaving 13 bases between the germline ends. The CDR3 covers 13 residues.

V is TRBV11-3 and J is TRBJ2-7; TRBD1 aligns across 9 bases. V shed 5 bases, J shed 3 bases, and the junction held 11 bases outside the gene matches. Germline V CDR1 and CDR2: SGHNT, YENEEA. The CDR3 contains 16 residues. CDR3 DNA: TGTGCCAGCAGCCCCCCCCGGGGACAGGGCTTCTACGAGCAGTACTTC. This codes for CASSPPRGQGFYEQYF.

There are a few counts of this clonotype. The chain recombines TRBV25-1 with TRBJ2-7; D may be TRBD1 (6 bases). V lost 2 bases, J lost 6 bases, and 8 bases lay in between. CDR3 length: 12 residues. The germline CDR1 and CDR2 sequences are MGHDK and SYGVNS. CDR3 in DNA: TGTGCCAGCAGTGAACAGGGGTTCGAGCAGTACTTC. Residues: CASSEQGFEQYF.

The table lists this clonotype with a few counts. This chain uses TRBV4-2 with TRBJ2-6; 9 bases match TRBD2. With V trimmed by 4 bases and J by 0 bases, 4 bases remained unmatched. Germline CDR1 LGHNA, CDR2 YNFKEQ. The CDR3 spans 17 residues. CDR3 protein: CASSPQRGASGANVLTF. The CDR3 DNA sequence: TGTGCCAGCAGCCCACAGCGGGGGGCCTCTGGGGCCAACGTCCTGACTTTC.